This is a list of T cell receptor beta chains from one sample in a study of blood T cell repertoires in COVID-19. Clones were sequenced by immunoSEQ multiplex PCR, and TCRdb holds only the in-frame ones, with some missing. There are roughly 120,000 clones in the sample; around three quarters occur only once, and 6.2% lies in the top ten. Input material: peripheral blood. All receptors come from a man between 65 and 85 years old with acute or convalescent COVID-19. Both conserved end residues are part of each CDR3. D genes are given only for firm matches. Clone size is given for some rows only: seen once, a few or many times, or a class if the clone is expanded.

size | J | D | V | DNA | CDR3
- | TRBJ2-3 | TRBD1 | TRBV24-1 | TGTGCCACCAATGGGTCCGGGACAGGGTCCACAGATACGCAGTATTTT | CATNGSGTGSTDTQYF
- | TRBJ2-2 | - | TRBV7-9 | TGTGCCAGCAGCGGAATCAAGGGGTCCGGGGAGCTGTTTTTT | CASSGIKGSGELFF
- | TRBJ2-1 | - | TRBV5-5 | TGTGCCAGCAGCTTGGATGGGCAGGGAACGGGGCAGTTCTTC | CASSLDGQGTGQFF
once | TRBJ1-1 | - | TRBV2 | TGTGCCAGCAGTGATAGGGGACAAGTGAACACTGAAGCTTTCTTT | CASSDRGQVNTEAFF
- | TRBJ2-3 | - | TRBV7-9 | TGTGCCAGCAGCTTAGGGGCCTCCAATACGCAGTATTTT | CASSLGASNTQYF
few | TRBJ2-5 | - | TRBV27 | TGTGCCAGCAGTTTAACGTTTCTAGGATCCCAAGAGACCCAGTACTTC | CASSLTFLGSQETQYF
- | TRBJ2-7 | TRBD1 | TRBV5-5 | TGTGCCAGCAGCTTGGCACCGGGACAGGGGTTCGAGCAGTACTTC | CASSLAPGQGFEQYF
- | TRBJ2-7 | TRBD1 | TRBV28 | TGTGCCAGCAGTCTCCCCGGGACAGGGGCCTACGAGCAGTACTTC | CASSLPGTGAYEQYF
- | TRBJ2-3 | TRBD1 | TRBV3-1/TRBV3-2 | TGTGCCAGCAGGCCGGACCCCGACAGGGGGCCCACAGATACGCAGTATTTT | CASRPDPDRGPTDTQYF
- | TRBJ2-7 | TRBD2 | TRBV28 | TGTGCCAGCAGTTTAGATTCCGGGGGGGGTAAATGGCAGTACTTC | CASSLDSGGGKWQYF
- | TRBJ2-1 | TRBD2 | TRBV4-2 | TGTGCCAGCAGCCAAGAGGGTCCAGGGACTATCTTTTACAATGAGCAGTTCTTC | CASSQEGPGTIFYNEQFF
- | TRBJ2-3 | TRBD2 | TRBV2 | TGTGCCATCCCCGGGGGGTTTGACACAGATACGCAGTATTTT | CAIPGGFDTDTQYF
- | TRBJ2-7 | TRBD2 | TRBV3-1/TRBV3-2 | TGTGCCAGCAGTTACATAGCGGGGGCCTACGAGCAGTACTTC | CASSYIAGAYEQYF
- | TRBJ1-2 | - | TRBV14 | TGTGCCAGCAGCCAAGCCTTCAGGGGCCAATACTATGGCTACACCTTC | CASSQAFRGQYYGYTF
- | TRBJ2-7 | - | TRBV7-9 | TGTGCCAGCAGCGTTTCTAGCTACGAGCAGTACTTC | CASSVSSYEQYF
- | TRBJ2-5 | TRBD1 | TRBV7-3 | TGTGCCAGCAGCGCGACAGGGGGCCTGGAGACCCAGTACTTC | CASSATGGLETQYF
- | TRBJ2-3 | TRBD1 | TRBV5-4 | TGTGCCAGCAGCTTGAAGGCCGGACAGGGCACAGATACGCAGTATTTT | CASSLKAGQGTDTQYF
- | TRBJ2-5 | TRBD1 | TRBV5-1 | TGCGCCAGCAGCCCCGACAGGGCCCTCCAGTACTTC | CASSPDRALQYF
- | TRBJ2-1 | TRBD1 | TRBV19 | TGTGCCAGGGATACAGGGGTTCTTTACAATGAGCAGTTCTTC | CARDTGVLYNEQFF
- | TRBJ1-3 | - | TRBV28 | TGTGCCAGTCTTGGACAGCCCGACTCTGGAAACACCATATATTTT | CASLGQPDSGNTIYF
few | TRBJ2-2 | - | TRBV4-1 | TGCGCCAGCAGCCAAAACAGGGTCGCCGGGGAGCTGTTTTTT | CASSQNRVAGELFF
once | TRBJ1-2 | - | TRBV7-9 | TGTGCCAGCAGCATCCAAGGCGGGGACTATGGCTACACCTTC | CASSIQGGDYGYTF
- | TRBJ1-1 | - | TRBV6-5 | TGTGCCAGCAGCTCCAACCGGGTCTCACTGGGAGCTTTCTTT | CASSSNRVSLGAFF
- | TRBJ1-5 | TRBD1 | TRBV6-5 | TGTGCCAGCAGTTTGACAGGGGGTCTTAATCAGCCCCAGCATTTT | CASSLTGGLNQPQHF
- | TRBJ2-3 | TRBD2 | TRBV11-2 | TGTGCCAGCAGCTTAGTGGGACTAGCGGGATTTGGCACAGATACGCAGTATTTT | CASSLVGLAGFGTDTQYF
- | TRBJ1-5 | - | TRBV19 | TGTGCCAGTAGTATAGATTCCTTTTGGAGTACAGGCAGCAATCAGCCCCAGCATTTT | CASSIDSFWSTGSNQPQHF
- | TRBJ2-7 | TRBD1 | TRBV7-9 | TGTGCCAGCTTTGAACAGGGGGCGTTCGAGCAGTACTTC | CASFEQGAFEQYF
- | TRBJ2-2 | TRBD1 | TRBV18 | TGTGCCAGCTCACCGCCGGGACAGGGGGCGAACACCGGGGAGCTGTTTTTT | CASSPPGQGANTGELFF
- | TRBJ2-3 | - | TRBV5-4 | TGTGCCAGCAGCTTGGCAGGATATGGTACAGATACGCAGTATTTT | CASSLAGYGTDTQYF
- | TRBJ2-1 | - | TRBV7-9 | TGTGCCAGCAGCTTAGGAGTAGTAGCGGCCTACAATGAGCAGTTCTTC | CASSLGVVAAYNEQFF
- | TRBJ2-5 | TRBD2 | TRBV4-2 | TGTGCCAGCAGCCAAGATATTGGGACTAGCGCGGAGACCCAGTACTTC | CASSQDIGTSAETQYF
- | TRBJ2-3 | - | TRBV5-6 | TGTGCCACCACATATTCACGCACAGATACGCAGTATTTT | CATTYSRTDTQYF
- | TRBJ2-1 | - | TRBV20-1 | TGCAGTGCTAGTCGGGCGGCCCGTACAGGGAACAATGAGCAGTTCTTC | CSASRAARTGNNEQFF
- | TRBJ2-1 | TRBD2 | TRBV10-2 | TGCGCCAGCGAAGCGGGGGGTAATGTGAATGAGCAGTTCTTC | CASEAGGNVNEQFF
- | TRBJ2-1 | - | TRBV7-2 | TGTGCCAGCAGCACCCAGGGGGGTGGGAATGAGCAGTTCTTC | CASSTQGGGNEQFF
few | TRBJ2-7 | - | TRBV10-2 | TGCGCCAGCAGTGAGGGGGCCCCCTACGAGCAGTACTTC | CASSEGAPYEQYF
- | TRBJ1-1 | TRBD1 | TRBV11-2 | TGTGCCAGCAGCTCGTTCTACGATGGACAGGGGACCAACACTGAAGCTTTCTTT | CASSSFYDGQGTNTEAFF
- | TRBJ2-7 | - | TRBV11-1 | TGTGCCAGCAGCTGGTCCAGGCCAGACTACGAGCAGTACTTC | CASSWSRPDYEQYF
- | TRBJ2-2 | TRBD1 | TRBV5-8 | TGTGCCAGCACCGTCCTGAGAACAGGGGTCGGGAACACCGGGGAGCTGTTTTTT | CASTVLRTGVGNTGELFF
- | TRBJ1-6 | - | TRBV12-3/TRBV12-4 | TGTGCCAGCAGACCAGGATCCTCACCCCTCCACTTT | CASRPGSSPLHF
- | TRBJ2-2 | TRBD1 | TRBV27 | TGTGCCAGCCGGGGACAGGTGAACACCGGGGAGCTGTTTTTT | CASRGQVNTGELFF
once | TRBJ2-3 | TRBD2 | TRBV2 | TGTGCCAGCAGCTCTAGCGGAAGCACAGATACGCAGTATTTT | CASSSSGSTDTQYF
- | TRBJ2-4 | - | TRBV3-1/TRBV3-2 | TGTGCCAGCAGCCAAGAGATCAGTACCAAAAACATTCAGTACTTC | CASSQEISTKNIQYF
- | TRBJ1-1 | - | TRBV2 | TGTGCCAGCAGGGCAGGGGCGATGAACACTGAAGCTTTCTTT | CASRAGAMNTEAFF
- | TRBJ1-2 | - | TRBV3-1/TRBV3-2 | TGTGCCAGCAGCCAAGTGACAGAATATGGCTACACCTTC | CASSQVTEYGYTF
- | TRBJ2-1 | - | TRBV27 | TGTGCCAGCAGTTCACAGGCGAGCTCCTACAATGAGCAGTTCTTC | CASSSQASSYNEQFF
- | TRBJ2-7 | TRBD1 | TRBV24-1 | TGTGCCACCAGTGCACCGGGACAGGGACGCTACGAGCAGTACTTC | CATSAPGQGRYEQYF
- | TRBJ2-3 | - | TRBV30 | TGTGCCTGGAGTTCCCAGGAAAGGGGTACGCAGTATTTT | CAWSSQERGTQYF
once | TRBJ1-5 | TRBD1 | TRBV10-3 | TGTGCCATCAGTGAGTCTACAGGACAGGGGGGCAATCAGCCCCAGCATTTT | CAISESTGQGGNQPQHF
- | TRBJ1-4 | TRBD1 | TRBV5-1 | TGCGCCAGCAGCTTGGCGGGACAGGGGGCGTCGGGTAATGAAAAACTGTTTTTT | CASSLAGQGASGNEKLFF
- | TRBJ2-3 | TRBD2 | TRBV5-4 | TGTGCCAGCAGCGGAGGGCGGACTAGCGGGAGTCCAGATACGCAGTATTTT | CASSGGRTSGSPDTQYF
- | TRBJ2-3 | TRBD2 | TRBV30 | TGTGCCTGGAGTGTACTACCAGCGGGGGCCTCCACAGATACGCAGTATTTT | CAWSVLPAGASTDTQYF
- | TRBJ1-2 | - | TRBV9 | TGTGCCAGTGGGGAGGGGGAGAGCTATGGCTACACCTTC | CASGEGESYGYTF